This T cell receptor (beta chain) appears in the sequencing data of a study of T cell repertoires in cytomegalovirus infection. Study background: The study used recently identified HLA-C-restricted and well-studied HLA-B-restricted CMV epitopes.

Each CDR3 protein is one row after TCRdb ran MiXCR on the reads. The table records about 770,000 distinct CDR3 sequences, approximately 32% of them present only once. Points on this clonotype: Its target is not known.

This CDR3 comprises 13 residues. V was cut by 5 bases and J by 5 bases, with 12 bases left in between. Germline lookup yields CDR1 MNHEY and CDR2 SVGAGI. Sequenced material: cultured CD8+ T cells from PBMCs, taken from culture after CMV antigen stimulation. The TCR originated in a human donor in good health (CMV status not recorded). Some clones in this sample may be carry-over from other donors' samples. J is TRBJ1-1 and V is TRBV6-5; D gene unclear. CDR3 residues: CASSVLTGTEAFF. The CDR3 nucleotides read TGTGCCAGCAGTGTCCTGACTGGAACTGAAGCTTTCTTT.